This T cell receptor (beta chain) was sequenced in a study of regulatory T cells in long-lasting Graves disease. Study outcomes and limitations: Persistent disease preferred TRBV28, TRBJ1-2 and TRBJ2-5; new disease, TRBV20-1 and TRBJ2-1.

Germline CDR1 is SGHTA and CDR2 is FQGTGA. This CDR3 region has 14 residues. This clonotype was detected only a few times. The antigen is undetermined. At one end the junction does not follow the germline gene, possibly because of a read error. Time point in this sample: newly diagnosed GD, antithyroid drugs for less than 3 months. The TCR library was made from RNA that had been extracted from PBMCs in TRIzol. The authors drew patients from an endocrinology department in Xi'an, China. Both iRepertoire HTBI primers and Arm-PCR of CDR3 regions were used to build the TCR beta libraries. Using its own MiXCR run on the multiplex PCR reads, TCRdb lists one record per CDR3 protein. The table lists 400,000 to 500,000 distinct CDR3 sequences, about a sixth of them singletons. A further study also used this sample, focusing on T cells in Graves' hyperthyroidism and ophthalmopathy. That paper adds: Hyperthyroidism in the patients, aged 18 to 65, was newly diagnosed and under 2 months in duration. The HTBI set primed first-round TCR CDR3 RT-PCR.

The gene calls are TRBV7-3 and TRBJ2-3, with D perhaps given as TRBD1 or TRBD2 (5 bases each). This sequence originates from a young woman with Graves disease. The sample consisted of peripheral blood mononuclear cells (PBMCs), taken at new diagnosis, from a patient treated with antithyroid drugs. The CDR3 spells CATSYRGGTDTQYF. CDR3 DNA sequence: TGTGCCACCAGCTACCGAGGGGGCACAGATACGCAGTATTTT.